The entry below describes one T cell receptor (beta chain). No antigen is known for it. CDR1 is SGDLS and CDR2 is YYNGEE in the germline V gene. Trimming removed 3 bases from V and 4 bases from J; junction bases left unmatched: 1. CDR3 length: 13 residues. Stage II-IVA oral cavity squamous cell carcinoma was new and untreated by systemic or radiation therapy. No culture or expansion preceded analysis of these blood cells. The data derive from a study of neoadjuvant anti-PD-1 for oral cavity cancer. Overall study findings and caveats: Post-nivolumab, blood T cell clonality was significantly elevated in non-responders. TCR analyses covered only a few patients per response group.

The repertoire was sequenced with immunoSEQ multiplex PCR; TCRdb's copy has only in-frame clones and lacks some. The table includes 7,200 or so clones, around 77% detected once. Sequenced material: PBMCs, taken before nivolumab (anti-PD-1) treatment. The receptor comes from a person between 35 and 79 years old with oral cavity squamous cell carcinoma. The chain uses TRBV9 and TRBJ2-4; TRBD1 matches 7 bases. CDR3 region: CASSGQGKNIQYF. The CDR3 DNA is TGTGCCAGCAGCGGACAGGGTAAAAACATTCAGTACTTC. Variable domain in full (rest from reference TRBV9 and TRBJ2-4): DSGVTQTPKHLITATGQRVTLRCSPRSGDLSVYWYQQSLDQGLQFLIQYYNGEERAKGNILERFSAQQFPDLHSELNLSSLELGDSALYFCASSGQGKNIQYFGAGTRLSVL.